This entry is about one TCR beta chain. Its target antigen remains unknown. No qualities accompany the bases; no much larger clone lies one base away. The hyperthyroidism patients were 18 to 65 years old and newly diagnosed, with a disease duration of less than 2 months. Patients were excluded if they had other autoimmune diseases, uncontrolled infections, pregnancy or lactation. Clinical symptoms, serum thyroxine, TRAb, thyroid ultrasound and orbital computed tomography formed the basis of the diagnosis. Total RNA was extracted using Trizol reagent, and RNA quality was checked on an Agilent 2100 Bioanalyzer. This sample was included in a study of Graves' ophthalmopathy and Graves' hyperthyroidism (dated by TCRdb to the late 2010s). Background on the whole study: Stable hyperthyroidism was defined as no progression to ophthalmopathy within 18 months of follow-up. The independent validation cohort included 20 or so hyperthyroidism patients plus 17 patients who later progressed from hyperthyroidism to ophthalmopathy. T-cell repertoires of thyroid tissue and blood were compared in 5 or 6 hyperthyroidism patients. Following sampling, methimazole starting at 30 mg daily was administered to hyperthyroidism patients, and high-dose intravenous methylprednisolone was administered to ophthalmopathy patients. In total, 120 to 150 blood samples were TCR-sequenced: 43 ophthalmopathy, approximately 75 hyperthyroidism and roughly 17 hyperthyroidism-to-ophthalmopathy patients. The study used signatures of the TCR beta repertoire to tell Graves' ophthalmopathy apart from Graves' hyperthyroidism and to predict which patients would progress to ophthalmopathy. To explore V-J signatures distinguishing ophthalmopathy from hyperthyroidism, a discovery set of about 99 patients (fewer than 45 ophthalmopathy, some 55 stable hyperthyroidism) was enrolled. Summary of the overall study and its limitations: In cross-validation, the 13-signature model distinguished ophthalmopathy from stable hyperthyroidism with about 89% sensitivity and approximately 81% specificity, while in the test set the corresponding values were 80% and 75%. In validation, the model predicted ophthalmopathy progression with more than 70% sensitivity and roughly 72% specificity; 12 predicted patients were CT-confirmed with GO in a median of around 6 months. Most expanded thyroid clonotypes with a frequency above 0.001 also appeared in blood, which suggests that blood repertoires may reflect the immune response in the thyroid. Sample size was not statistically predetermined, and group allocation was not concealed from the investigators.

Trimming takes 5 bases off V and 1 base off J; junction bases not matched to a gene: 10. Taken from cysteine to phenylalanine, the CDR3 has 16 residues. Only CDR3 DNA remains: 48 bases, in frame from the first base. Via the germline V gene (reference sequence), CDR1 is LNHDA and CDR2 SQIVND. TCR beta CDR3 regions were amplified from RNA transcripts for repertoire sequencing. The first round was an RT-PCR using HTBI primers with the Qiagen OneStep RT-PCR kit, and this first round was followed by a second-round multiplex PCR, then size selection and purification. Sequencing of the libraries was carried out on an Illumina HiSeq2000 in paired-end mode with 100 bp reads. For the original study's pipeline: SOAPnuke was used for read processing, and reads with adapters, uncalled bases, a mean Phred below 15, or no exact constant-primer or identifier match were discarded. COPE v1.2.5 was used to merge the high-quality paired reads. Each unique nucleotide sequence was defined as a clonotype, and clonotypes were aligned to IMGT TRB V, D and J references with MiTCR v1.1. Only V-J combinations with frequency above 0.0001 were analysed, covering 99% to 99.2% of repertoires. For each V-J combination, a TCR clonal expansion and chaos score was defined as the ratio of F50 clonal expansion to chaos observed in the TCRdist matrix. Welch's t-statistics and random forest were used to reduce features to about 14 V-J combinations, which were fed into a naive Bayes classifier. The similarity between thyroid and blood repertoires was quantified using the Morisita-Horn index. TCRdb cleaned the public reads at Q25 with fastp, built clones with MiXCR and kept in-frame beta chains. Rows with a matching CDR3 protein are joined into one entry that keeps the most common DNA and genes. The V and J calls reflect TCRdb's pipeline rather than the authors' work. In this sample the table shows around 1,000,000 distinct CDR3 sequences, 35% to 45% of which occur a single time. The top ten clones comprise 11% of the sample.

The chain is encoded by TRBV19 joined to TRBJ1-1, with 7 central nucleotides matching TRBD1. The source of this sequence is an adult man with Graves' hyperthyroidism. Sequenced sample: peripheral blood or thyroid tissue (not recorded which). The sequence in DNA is TGTGCCAGTAGTGATGACAGGGAAAGGGGGAACACTGAAGCTTTCTTT. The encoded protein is CASSDDRERGNTEAFF.